This T cell receptor beta chain came from a study of vaccination and CD4 T cells after COVID-19. On this clonotype itself: What it binds is unknown.

V lost 5 bases, J lost 8 bases, and 12 bases stayed unmatched. This CDR3 is 14 amino acids long. The V gene's germline CDR1 is MNHNS and CDR2 SASEGT. Oncomine TCR Beta short-read sequencing was applied to DNA from cultured CD4+ T cells. TCRdb processed the PCR reads anew with MiXCR; each CDR3 protein has one entry. The data contain about 1,700 distinct CDR3 sequences, roughly 70% of them seen just once; the ten biggest clones take up about 39%. The treatment is: approximately nine-day PBMC culture with coronavirus spike peptide pools or control peptides (ViraFEST assay). This TCR came from a human donor who had recovered from COVID-19. The material was CD4+ T cells from blood, cultured in vitro, obtained after SARS-CoV-2 vaccination. The V call is TRBV6-1, the J call TRBJ2-7, with 7 positions matching TRBD1. In DNA, the CDR3 is TGTGCCAGCAGTACGCCGGGACAGCCGGTCCAGCAGTACTTC. Translated: CASSTPGQPVQQYF.